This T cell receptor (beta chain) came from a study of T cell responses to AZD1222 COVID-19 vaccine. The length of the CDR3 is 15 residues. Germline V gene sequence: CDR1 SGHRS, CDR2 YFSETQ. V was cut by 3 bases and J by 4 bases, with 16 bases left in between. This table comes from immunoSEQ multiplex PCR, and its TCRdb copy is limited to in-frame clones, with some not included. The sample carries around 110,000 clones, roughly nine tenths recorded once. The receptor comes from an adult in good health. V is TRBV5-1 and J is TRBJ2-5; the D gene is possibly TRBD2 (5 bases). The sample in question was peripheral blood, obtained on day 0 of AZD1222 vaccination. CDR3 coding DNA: TGCGCCAGCAGCTCTCGAGGGTCCCGGGGAGAGACCCAGTACTTC. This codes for CASSSRGSRGETQYF. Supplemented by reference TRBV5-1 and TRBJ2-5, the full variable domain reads KAGVTQTPRYLIKTRGQQVTLSCSPISGHRSVSWYQQTPGQGLQFLFEYFSETQRNKGNFPGRFSGRQFSNSRSEMNVSTLELGDSALYLCASSSRGSRGETQYFGPGTRLLVL.